This T cell receptor beta chain was captured by sequencing in a study of cytomegalovirus exposure and HLA in healthy donors. CDR1 and CDR2 (germline): SGHVS, FQNEAQ. The CDR3 is 17 residues long. PCR amplification relied on 60 Vbeta primers (plus 13 Jbeta primers). Assay: immunoSEQ multiplex PCR; the TCRdb copy retains only in-frame clones and omits some. The repertoire table contains fewer than 35,000 clones. Points on this clone: Germline is not matched at one junction end, which may reflect a read error.

The sequencing input was PBMCs. This chain links TRBV7-8 with TRBJ1-5; TRBD1 is a possible D gene (6 bases). The clonotype was recovered from a female donor in good health and CMV-seronegative. CDR3 protein: CASSDRWGRISNRPQHF. The CDR3 nucleotides are TGTGCCAGCAGCGATCGTTGGGGGCGCATTAGCAATCGGCCCCAGCATTTT.